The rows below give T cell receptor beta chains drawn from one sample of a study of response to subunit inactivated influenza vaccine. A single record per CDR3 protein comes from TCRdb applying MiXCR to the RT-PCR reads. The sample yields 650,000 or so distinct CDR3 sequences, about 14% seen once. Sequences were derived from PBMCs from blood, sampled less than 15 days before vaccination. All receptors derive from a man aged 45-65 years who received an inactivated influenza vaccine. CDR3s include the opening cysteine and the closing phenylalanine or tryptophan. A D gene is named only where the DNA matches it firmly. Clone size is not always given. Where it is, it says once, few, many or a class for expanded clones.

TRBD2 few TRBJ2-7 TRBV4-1 CASSPGTPTSGAYEQYF TGCGCCAGCAGCCCAGGAACGCCGACTAGCGGGGCCTACGAGCAGTACTTC
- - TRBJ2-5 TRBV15 CATSRGETQYF TGTGCCACCAGCAGGGGAGAGACCCAGTACTTC
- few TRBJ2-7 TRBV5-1 CASSSQHSYEQYF TGCGCCAGCAGCTCCCAGCACTCCTACGAGCAGTACTTC
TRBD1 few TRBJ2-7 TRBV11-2 CASSLVGRGPYEQYF TGTGCCAGCAGCTTAGTAGGCAGGGGGCCCTACGAGCAGTACTTC
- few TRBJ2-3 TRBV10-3 CAISEGGAGNTDTQYF TGTGCCATCAGTGAGGGTGGGGCAGGGAATACAGATACGCAGTATTTT
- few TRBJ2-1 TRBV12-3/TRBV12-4 CASSLSAYEQFF TGTGCCAGCAGTCTCAGCGCCTATGAGCAGTTCTTC
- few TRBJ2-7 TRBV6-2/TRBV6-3 CASSRGTEQYF TGTGCCAGCAGTCGAGGGACAGAGCAGTACTTC
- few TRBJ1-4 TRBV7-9 CASSQDSGRKLFF TGTGCCAGCAGCCAGGACAGTGGCCGAAAACTGTTTTTT
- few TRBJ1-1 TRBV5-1 CASSAAAANTEAFF TGCGCCAGCAGCGCCGCGGCCGCGAACACTGAAGCTTTCTTT
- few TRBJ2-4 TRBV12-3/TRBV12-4 CASSLAPSNIQYF TGTGCCAGCAGTTTAGCGCCGTCAAACATTCAGTACTTC
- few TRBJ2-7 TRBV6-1 CASSIRGRMNEQYF TGTGCCAGCAGCATCAGGGGACGAATGAACGAGCAGTACTTC
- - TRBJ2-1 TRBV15 CATSSLSGLDNEQFF TGTGCCACCAGCAGCCTATCGGGGCTGGATAATGAGCAGTTCTTC
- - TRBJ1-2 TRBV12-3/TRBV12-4 CASSLVRVRGGYTF TGTGCCAGCAGTTTAGTCAGGGTCCGTGGTGGCTACACCTTC
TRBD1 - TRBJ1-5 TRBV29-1 CSVGTGGSQPQHF TGCAGCGTAGGGACAGGGGGCAGCCAGCCCCAGCATTTT
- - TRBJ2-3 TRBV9 CASSVRVRETQYF TGTGCCAGCAGCGTAAGGGTCCGGGAGACGCAGTATTTT
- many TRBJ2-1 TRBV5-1 CASSFIDEQFF TGCGCCAGCAGCTTTATCGATGAGCAGTTCTTC
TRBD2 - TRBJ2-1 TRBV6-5 CASSYSVLAGSYNEQFF TGTGCCAGCAGTTACTCGGTCCTAGCGGGTAGCTACAATGAGCAGTTCTTC
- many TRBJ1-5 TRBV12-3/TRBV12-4 CASGQPQHF TGTGCCAGCGGTCAGCCCCAGCATTTT
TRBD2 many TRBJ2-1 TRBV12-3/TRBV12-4 CASRILAGGGDEQFF TGTGCCAGCAGGATCCTAGCGGGAGGTGGTGATGAGCAGTTCTTC
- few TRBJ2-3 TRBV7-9 CASSWAARSTDTQYF TGTGCCAGCAGCTGGGCGGCGCGTAGCACAGATACGCAGTATTTT
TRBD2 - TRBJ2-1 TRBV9 CASSVSGRAMDEQFF TGTGCCAGCAGCGTAAGCGGGAGGGCCATGGATGAGCAGTTCTTC
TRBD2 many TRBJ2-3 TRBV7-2 CASSLAGTSGSTDTQYF TGTGCCAGCAGCTTAGCCGGGACTAGCGGGAGTACAGATACGCAGTATTTT
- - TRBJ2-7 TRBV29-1 CSVRKVSYEQYF TGCAGCGTTCGTAAGGTATCCTACGAGCAGTACTTC
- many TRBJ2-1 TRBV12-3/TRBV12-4 CASSPSSTYNEQFF TGTGCCAGCAGCCCTAGCAGCACCTACAATGAGCAGTTCTTC
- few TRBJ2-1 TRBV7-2 CASSWSENEQFF TGTGCCAGCAGCTGGAGCGAGAATGAGCAGTTCTTC
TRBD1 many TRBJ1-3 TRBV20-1 CSASHFGTASSGNTIYF TGCAGTGCTAGCCATTTCGGGACAGCCTCTTCTGGAAACACCATATATTTT
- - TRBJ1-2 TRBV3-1 CASSQFQTYGYTF TGTGCCAGCAGCCAATTCCAGACCTATGGCTACACCTTC
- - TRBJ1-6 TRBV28 CASSVSGVPLHF TGTGCCAGCAGTGTATCCGGGGTACCCCTCCACTTT
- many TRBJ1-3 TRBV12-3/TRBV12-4 CASSDTNSGNTIYF TGTGCCAGCAGTGACACCAACTCTGGAAACACCATATATTTT
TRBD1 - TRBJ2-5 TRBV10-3 CATRGQGEETQYF TGTGCCACTAGAGGACAGGGAGAAGAGACCCAGTACTTC
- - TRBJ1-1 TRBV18 CASSPQGLGEAFF TGTGCCAGCTCACCACAAGGGCTGGGTGAAGCTTTCTTT
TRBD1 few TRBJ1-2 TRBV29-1 CSVISEGGYDRGLNYGYTF TGCAGCGTTATAAGCGAAGGGGGGTACGACAGGGGGCTCAACTATGGCTACACCTTC
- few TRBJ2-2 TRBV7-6 CASSSRGARISNTGELFF TGTGCCAGCAGCTCAAGAGGGGCCAGGATCTCGAACACCGGGGAGCTGTTTTTT
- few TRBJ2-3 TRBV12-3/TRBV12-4 CASNGNTDTQYF TGTGCCAGCAACGGGAACACAGATACGCAGTATTTT
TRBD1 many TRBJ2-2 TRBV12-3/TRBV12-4 CASSFGQGGELFF TGTGCCAGCAGTTTCGGACAGGGCGGGGAGCTGTTTTTT
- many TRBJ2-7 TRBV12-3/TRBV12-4 CASRPTVRSYEQYF TGTGCCAGCAGGCCGACGGTAAGATCCTACGAGCAGTACTTC
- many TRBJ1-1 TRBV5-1 CASSRRTENTEAFF TGCGCCAGCAGCCGCCGGACAGAGAACACTGAAGCTTTCTTT
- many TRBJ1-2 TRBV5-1 CASSLGVAGPANYGYTF TGCGCCAGCAGCTTAGGAGTGGCAGGGCCAGCTAACTATGGCTACACCTTC
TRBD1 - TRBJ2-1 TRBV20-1 CSALQVGQVAWNEQFF TGCAGCGCTCTTCAGGTGGGACAGGTGGCTTGGAATGAGCAGTTCTTC
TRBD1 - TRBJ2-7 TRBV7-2 CASSLGTGNFREQYF TGTGCCAGCAGCTTAGGGACAGGCAATTTCCGCGAGCAGTACTTC
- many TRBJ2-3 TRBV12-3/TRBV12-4 CASSLNSRQYF TGTGCCAGCAGTCTGAATAGTAGGCAGTATTTT
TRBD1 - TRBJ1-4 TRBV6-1 CASRDPGQHEKLFF TGTGCCAGCAGAGATCCGGGACAGCATGAAAAACTGTTTTTT
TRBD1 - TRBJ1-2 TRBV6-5 CASSWDRGTNGYTF TGTGCCAGCAGTTGGGACAGGGGAACTAATGGCTACACCTTC
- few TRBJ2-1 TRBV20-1 CSARDPRAGGNNEQFF TGCAGTGCTAGAGATCCGCGGGCAGGCGGAAACAATGAGCAGTTCTTC
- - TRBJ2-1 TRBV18 CASSPQLRREQFF TGTGCCAGCTCACCACAATTGCGGAGGGAGCAGTTCTTC
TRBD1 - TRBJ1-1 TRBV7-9 CASSFIRGRGTEAFF TGTGCCAGCAGCTTTATTAGGGGGCGAGGCACTGAAGCTTTCTTT
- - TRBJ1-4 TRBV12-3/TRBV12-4 CASSLVRGGGEEKLFF TGTGCCAGCAGTTTAGTGCGAGGAGGGGGTGAGGAAAAACTGTTTTTT
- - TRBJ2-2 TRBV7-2 CASSLAVPGGELFF TGTGCCAGCAGCTTAGCGGTGCCTGGCGGGGAGCTGTTTTTT
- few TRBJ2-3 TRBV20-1 CSATEAVQSTDTQYF TGCAGTGCTACCGAAGCGGTACAGAGCACAGATACGCAGTATTTT
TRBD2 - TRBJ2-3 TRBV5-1 CASSALAGRVDTQYF TGCGCCAGCAGCGCACTAGCGGGGCGAGTAGATACGCAGTATTTT
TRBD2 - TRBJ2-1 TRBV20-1 CSARGNLAEAYNEQFF TGCAGTGCTAGAGGTAATCTAGCGGAAGCCTACAATGAGCAGTTCTTC